The 11 T cell receptor beta chains given below trace back to one sample, sequenced in a study of T cell changes during pregnancy in multiple sclerosis. Repertoires were generated with immunoSEQ multiplex PCR, while TCRdb's copy carries only in-frame clones and drops some. The sample has about 36,000 clones, 88% seen once. This specimen was CD4+ T cells from peripheral blood mononuclear cells, taken in the first trimester of pregnancy. These receptors all stem from a female donor with multiple sclerosis, enrolled in a pregnancy study.

This clone was observed a handful of times. The rearrangement joins TRBV5-1 to TRBJ1-1, with D possibly being TRBD1 (5 bases). Trimming removed 2 bases from V and 4 bases from J, with 12 bases in between. This CDR3 spans 14 amino acids. Germline V gene lookup returns CDR1 SGHRS and CDR2 YFSETQ. The CDR3 sequence is CASSFRDTPTEAFF. CDR3 DNA: TGCGCCAGCAGCTTCAGGGATACCCCCACTGAAGCTTTCTTT.

The chain uses TRBV4-2 and TRBJ1-2, with TRBD1 matching 7 bases. CDR3 size: 21 residues. Germline lookup yields CDR1 LGHNA and CDR2 YNFKEQ. Losses at the gene ends were 0 bases for V and 0 bases for J; bases not matched to a gene: 19. CDR3: CASSQDRDSGASASSNYGYTF. Written as DNA, the CDR3 is TGTGCCAGCAGCCAAGATCGGGACAGCGGCGCCAGCGCGAGCTCTAACTATGGCTACACCTTC.

The J gene is TRBJ1-2, the V gene TRBV28; 7 bases line up with TRBD1. Germline V gene data show CDR1 as MDHEN and CDR2 as SYDVKM. The CDR3 length is 13 residues. V lost 5 bases, J lost 5 bases, and 5 bases stayed unmatched. The CDR3 nucleotides are TGTGCCAGCAGTCTGACAGGGTCGTATGGCTACACCTTC. As protein: CASSLTGSYGYTF.

V and J are TRBV5-1 and TRBJ2-5; TRBD2 aligns across 9 bases. This CDR3 has 18 residues. With 4 bases clipped from V and 3 bases from J, the junction kept 16 bases outside the gene matches. Germline CDR1 reads SGHRS; CDR2 reads YFSETQ. The CDR3 loop is CASSLGGEREVREETQYF. The DNA for the CDR3 is TGCGCCAGCAGCCTGGGGGGCGAGCGGGAGGTTCGGGAAGAGACCCAGTACTTC. The full variable domain, in which reference TRBV5-1 and TRBJ2-5 provide the parts outside the CDR3, is KAGVTQTPRYLIKTRGQQVTLSCSPISGHRSVSWYQQTPGQGLQFLFEYFSETQRNKGNFPGRFSGRQFSNSRSEMNVSTLELGDSALYLCASSLGGEREVREETQYFGPGTRLLVL.

This clone was detected only once. The CDR3, as DNA: TGTGCCAGCAGCCCCTCTAGCGTTCCCTACGAGCAGTACTTC. Residues: CASSPSSVPYEQYF. The chain employs TRBV9 and TRBJ2-7, with a possible D match to TRBD2 (6 bases). The length of the CDR3 is 14 residues. The germline V and J ends were trimmed by 4 bases and 2 bases, with 13 bases remaining between them. Germline V gene sequence: CDR1 SGDLS, CDR2 YYNGEE. The full variable domain, rest sourced from reference TRBV9 and TRBJ2-7, is DSGVTQTPKHLITATGQRVTLRCSPRSGDLSVYWYQQSLDQGLQFLIQYYNGEERAKGNILERFSAQQFPDLHSELNLSSLELGDSALYFCASSPSSVPYEQYFGPGTRLTVT.

V and J are TRBV4-1 and TRBJ1-5, with D maybe TRBD1 (5 bases). The CDR3 sequence is 14 residues long. Trimming took off 0 bases at V and 4 bases at J, with 7 bases between the two ends. CDR1 and CDR2 (germline): MGHRA, YSYEKL. The CDR3 DNA is TGCGCCAGCAGCCAAGAGGGGCCTAATCAGCCCCAGCATTTT. The encoded protein is CASSQEGPNQPQHF.

The chain employs TRBV19 and TRBJ1-1; D remains ambiguous. V lost 6 bases and J 4 bases, leaving 15 bases between the germline ends. This CDR3 has 14 amino acids. CDR1 and CDR2 (germline): LNHDA, SQIVND (reference sequence). CDR3 residues: CASSPPGRTTEAFF. The CDR3 nucleotides read TGTGCCAGTAGCCCACCGGGGAGAACCACTGAAGCTTTCTTT. Based on the CDR3 plus reference TRBV19 and TRBJ1-1, the full variable domain is DGGITQSPKYLFRKEGQNVTLSCEQNLNHDAMYWYRQDPGQGLRLIYYSQIVNDFQKGDIAEGYSVSREKKESFPLTVTSAQKNPTAFYLCASSPPGRTTEAFFGQGTRLTVV.

The chain has TRBV9 and TRBJ1-2; 7 nucleotides align to TRBD1. Trimming took 3 bases from V and 4 from J; bases not matched to a gene: 0. Germline lookup yields CDR1 SGDLS and CDR2 YYNGEE. This CDR3 is built from 12 residues. This chain's CDR3 is CASSDRGYGYTF. The CDR3 DNA reads TGTGCCAGCAGCGACAGGGGCTATGGCTACACCTTC.

This chain joins TRBV7-3 and TRBJ1-1; the match to TRBD1 covers 7 bases. With V trimmed by 4 bases and J by 3 bases, 2 bases remained unmatched. This CDR3 is 13 amino acids long. CDR1 SGHTA and CDR2 FQGTGA come from the germline V gene. In nucleotides, the CDR3 is TGTGCCAGCAGCTCGACAGGGTACACTGAAGCTTTCTTT. Residues: CASSSTGYTEAFF.

The chain is built from TRBV21-1 and TRBJ2-4; no DNA check was done on the table's D call, TRBD2. TRBV21-1 is labeled a pseudogene. The CDR3 extends over 18 amino acids. The DNA of the CDR3 is TGTGCCAGCAGCAAAGTGGCTAGCGGGTATTTAGCCAAAAACATTCAGTACTTC. It encodes CASSKVASGYLAKNIQYF.

The chain combines TRBV5-1 with TRBJ2-1; a possible D gene is TRBD2 (5 bases). Germline values: CDR1 SGHRS, CDR2 YFSETQ. The CDR3 has 15 amino acids. Trimming stripped 2 bases from V and 3 bases from J, with 12 bases between. The CDR3 region is CASSLGSPNYNEQFF. The CDR3 DNA reads as TGCGCCAGCAGCTTAGGGAGCCCCAACTACAATGAGCAGTTCTTC. Using reference TRBV5-1 and TRBJ2-1 for the parts outside the CDR3, the full variable domain is KAGVTQTPRYLIKTRGQQVTLSCSPISGHRSVSWYQQTPGQGLQFLFEYFSETQRNKGNFPGRFSGRQFSNSRSEMNVSTLELGDSALYLCASSLGSPNYNEQFFGPGTRLTVL.